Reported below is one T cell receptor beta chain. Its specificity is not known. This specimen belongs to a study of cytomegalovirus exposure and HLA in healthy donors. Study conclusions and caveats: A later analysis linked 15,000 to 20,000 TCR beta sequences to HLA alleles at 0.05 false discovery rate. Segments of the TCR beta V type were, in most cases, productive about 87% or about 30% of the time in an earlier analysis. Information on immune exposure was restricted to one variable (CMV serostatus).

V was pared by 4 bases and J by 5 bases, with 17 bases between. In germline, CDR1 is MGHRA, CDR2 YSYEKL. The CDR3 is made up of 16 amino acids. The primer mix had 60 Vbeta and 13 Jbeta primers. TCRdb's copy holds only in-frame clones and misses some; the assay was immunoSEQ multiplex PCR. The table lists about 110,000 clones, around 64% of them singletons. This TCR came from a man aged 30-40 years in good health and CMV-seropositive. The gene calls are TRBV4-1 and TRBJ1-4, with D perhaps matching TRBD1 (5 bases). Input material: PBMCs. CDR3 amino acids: CASSLSRRGDNEKLFF. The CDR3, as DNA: TGCGCCAGCAGCCTCTCGAGAAGGGGTGACAATGAAAAACTGTTTTTT.